The TCR beta chain under discussion was sequenced for a study of neurological immune-mediated disorders. Findings and caveats of the study: No sharing of CDR3 amino acid sequences was observed among expanded clones across subjects, suggesting private repertoires in all groups. The greatest TCR clonal expansion occurred in HTLV-1-associated myelopathy and the least in multiple sclerosis, which fell below healthy controls.

This clonotype was seen many times. Its antigen is not known. The cDNA was generated by 5'RACE with 10-nucleotide random UMIs. One entry per CDR3 protein, called by TCRdb with MiXCR from the 5' RACE reads. The table shows around 50,000 distinct CDR3 sequences, with 3% to 4.5% occurring only once. Unsorted libraries were derived from 2 million PBMCs stored at -80 C. Trimming removed 5 bases at V and 4 bases at J, with 17 bases between. The germline V gene encodes CDR1 DFQATT and CDR2 SNEGSKA (reference sequence). The length of the CDR3 is 14 residues. The TCR sequence derives from a woman in her 30s with multiple sclerosis. V gene TRBV20-1 combines with J gene TRBJ1-2, with TRBD1 as a possible D gene (5 bases). Material for sequencing was PBMCs. The CDR3 loop reads CSAWTSKSRYGYTF. For the CDR3, the DNA is TGCAGTGCTTGGACATCTAAGTCTCGCTATGGCTACACCTTC.